What follows are 15 T cell receptor beta chains derived from one specimen sequenced in a study of T-cell reconstitution after alpha-beta-depleted transplantation in children. Unique molecular identifiers were built into the TCRbeta library. A single record per CDR3 protein comes from TCRdb applying MiXCR to the PCR reads. The sample has about 360,000 distinct CDR3 sequences, 13% seen once; the top ten hold 4.3%. The sample in question was PBMCs, obtained from the stem cell graft. These receptors were collected from a human donor who donated a stem cell graft to a child with Fanconi anemia.

The genes are TRBV12-3 or TRBV12-4 and TRBJ1-2; the D gene is possibly TRBD1 (5 bases). V lost 6 bases, J lost 0 bases, and 17 bases lay in between. This CDR3 has 16 amino acids. The CDR3 DNA sequence: TGTGCCAGCAGAAAAAGGGCAGGGACTTCTAACTATGGCTACACCTTC. Protein: CASRKRAGTSNYGYTF.

The table lists this clonotype with a few counts. The rearrangement links TRBV12-3 or TRBV12-4 to TRBJ1-1, with 7 bases identical to TRBD1. The CDR3 loop spans 14 amino acids. The ends lost 5 bases at V and 1 base at J; junction bases unmatched: 4. CDR3 sequence: CASSAWDRNTEAFF. The CDR3 DNA reads TGTGCCAGCAGTGCATGGGACAGGAACACTGAAGCTTTCTTT.

This clonotype occurred many times. The chain joins TRBV5-1 to TRBJ2-1; D remains unclear. V lost 0 bases and J 7 bases, leaving 11 bases between the germline ends. The CDR3 sequence is 14 residues long. Germline V gives CDR1 SGHRS, CDR2 YFSETQ. CDR3 sequence: CASSLAGSGNEQFF. The DNA of the CDR3 is TGCGCCAGCAGCTTGGCTGGTTCTGGAAATGAGCAGTTCTTC.

This clonotype was seen ten or more times. The chain joins TRBV7-7 to TRBJ1-2; 7 bases are shared with TRBD1. Germline CDR1 is SSHAT and CDR2 is FNYEAQ (reference sequence). This CDR3 comprises 12 residues. V shed 4 bases and J 6 bases; nucleotides not matched to a gene: 2. The DNA of the CDR3 is TGTGCCAGCAGCTCCGACAGGGATGGCTACACCTTC. Protein sequence: CASSSDRDGYTF.

This clonotype was seen only a few times. The chain carries TRBV28 and TRBJ2-2; D may be TRBD1 (6 bases). V lost 5 bases and J lost 4, with 17 bases in between. Germline values: CDR1 MDHEN, CDR2 SYDVKM. The CDR3 is made up of 16 amino acids. For the CDR3, the DNA is TGTGCCAGCAGTGACTTTGGGAGAGGGGGCACCGGGGAGCTGTTTTTT. It specifies CASSDFGRGGTGELFF.

This clonotype has a handful of counts. This sequence joins TRBV27 and TRBJ1-1; 9 bases fit TRBD1. CDR3 length: 14 amino acids. V shed 6 bases and J 7 bases; nucleotides not matched to a gene: 9. Germline V gives CDR1 MNHEY, CDR2 SMNVEV (reference sequence). CDR3 sequence (DNA): TGTGCCAGCAGGGAGGGGACAGGGTATCGTGAAGCTTTCTTT. Amino acids: CASREGTGYREAFF.

The chain carries TRBV5-1 and TRBJ2-1, with TRBD1 identical over 7 bases. Germline loops: CDR1 SGHRS, CDR2 YFSETQ. The CDR3 runs to 15 residues. The junction had 7 bases not matched to a gene; V was cut back by 3 bases and J by 4 bases. CDR3 loop: CASSSEWDSYNEQFF. DNA of the CDR3: TGCGCCAGCAGCTCCGAGTGGGACAGTTACAATGAGCAGTTCTTC. Complete variable domain (other parts from reference TRBV5-1 and TRBJ2-1): KAGVTQTPRYLIKTRGQQVTLSCSPISGHRSVSWYQQTPGQGLQFLFEYFSETQRNKGNFPGRFSGRQFSNSRSEMNVSTLELGDSALYLCASSSEWDSYNEQFFGPGTRLTVL.

This clonotype was seen a handful of times. The rearrangement uses TRBV5-1 and TRBJ2-3; D possibly uses TRBD1 or TRBD2 (5 bases each). This CDR3 is 15 amino acids long. Trimming pared 4 bases from V and 7 bases from J, leaving 19 bases between. From germline, CDR1 is SGHRS and CDR2 YFSETQ. In nucleotides, the CDR3 is TGCGCCAGCAGCAACCGGGGCGGCCCCCCGTATACGCAGTATTTT. Its translation: CASSNRGGPPYTQYF.

The chain employs TRBV24-1 and TRBJ2-3, with 9 positions matching TRBD2. J gave up 5 bases and V 3 bases, and 5 bases lay outside the gene matches. Germline V gene sequence: CDR1 KGHDR, CDR2 SFDVKD. This CDR3 region has 15 residues. The CDR3 loop reads CATSDPGLAEDTQYF. In nucleotides, the CDR3 is TGTGCCACCAGTGATCCGGGACTAGCTGAAGATACGCAGTATTTT.

This clonotype occurred many times. The gene calls are TRBV18 and TRBJ1-1; D is uncertain. Germline V gene lookup returns CDR1 KGHSH and CDR2 LQKENI. There are 12 residues in the CDR3. V lost 8 bases to trimming and J lost 2 bases, with 9 bases between them. The chain's CDR3 is CASRLRNTEAFF. For the CDR3, the DNA is TGTGCCAGCCGCCTTCGCAACACTGAAGCTTTCTTT.

This clonotype was seen a handful of times. V is TRBV7-8 and J is TRBJ2-3, with TRBD1 matching 7 bases. The CDR3 contains 14 residues. Germline lookup yields CDR1 SGHVS and CDR2 FQNEAQ. Losses at the gene ends were 1 base for V and 6 bases for J; bases not matched to a gene: 4. Here the CDR3 DNA reads TGTGCCAGCAGCTTAGGAGTACAGGGGGATACGCAGTATTTT. Amino acid sequence: CASSLGVQGDTQYF.

V is TRBV4-3 and J is TRBJ2-1; D tentatively fits TRBD1 or TRBD2 (5 bases each). Looked up from germline, CDR1 is LGHNA and CDR2 is YSLEER. Between the trimmed V and J ends, which lost 0 bases and 3 bases, there was a span of 9 bases. The CDR3 has 15 residues. The CDR3 region has the DNA TGCGCCAGCAGCCAAGATGGGGGAAACTACAATGAGCAGTTCTTC. Amino acid sequence: CASSQDGGNYNEQFF.

Many counts were recorded for this clonotype. DNA for the CDR3: TGTGCCATCAGTGAAGGTACCTACGAGCAGTACTTC. Translating it yields CAISEGTYEQYF. The rearrangement uses TRBV10-3 and TRBJ2-7; no reliable D call. CDR1 and CDR2 from the germline V gene are ENHRY and SYGVKD. The CDR3 contains 12 residues. The V gene lost 3 bases and the J gene lost 2 bases, with 5 bases spanning the gap.

This clonotype was picked up many times. The chain couples TRBV29-1 to TRBJ2-3; 10 bases fit TRBD2. The CDR3 sequence is 15 residues long. V was pared by 4 bases and J by 7 bases, with 11 bases of the junction left unmatched. Germline V gene lookup returns CDR1 SQVTM and CDR2 ANQGSEA. The CDR3 region is CSVGQRGGMLNTQYF. CDR3 sequence (DNA): TGCAGCGTTGGGCAGCGGGGGGGCATGTTGAATACGCAGTATTTT.

This clonotype was detected many times. The chain uses TRBV12-3 or TRBV12-4 and TRBJ1-1; 9 nucleotides line up with TRBD1. The CDR3 consists of 16 residues. Germline trimming cut 4 bases from V and 5 bases from J; bases unmatched to any gene: 11. In nucleotides, the CDR3 is TGTGCCAGCAGTTCGAACAGGGGGCAATGGGGAACTGAAGCTTTCTTT. It yields the protein CASSSNRGQWGTEAFF.